The rows below give T cell receptor beta chains drawn from one sample of a study of cytomegalovirus exposure and HLA in healthy donors. Clones were sequenced by immunoSEQ multiplex PCR, and TCRdb holds only the in-frame ones, with some missing. The data include roughly 50,000 clones; the top ten clones carry roughly a quarter. The sequenced sample consisted of PBMCs. The receptors come from a man aged 35-49 years in good health and CMV-seropositive. Both conserved end residues are part of each CDR3. Each record gives: J gene, V gene, D gene, CDR3 DNA, CDR3 protein. D genes are given only for firm matches.

>TRBJ1-1|TRBV7-9|.
TGTGCCAGCAGCCTAGACAGAGATAAAGCTTTCTTT
CASSLDRDKAFF
>TRBJ2-1|TRBV6-1|TRBD2
TGTGCCAGCAGTCGGACTAGCCCCTACAATGAGCAGTTCTTC
CASSRTSPYNEQFF
>TRBJ2-5|TRBV2|TRBD2
TGTGCCAGCAGAGGGACTAGCGGGGCGCAAGAGACCCAGTACTTC
CASRGTSGAQETQYF
>TRBJ2-3|TRBV2|TRBD2
TGTGCCAGCAGGGCGATAGCGGGGGGACCCACAGATACGCAGTATTTT
CASRAIAGGPTDTQYF
>TRBJ2-5|TRBV19|.
TGTGCCAGCCTGGGCGTAGGAGAGACCCAGTACTTC
CASLGVGETQYF
>TRBJ2-3|TRBV2|TRBD1
TGTGCCAGCAGTTTCCAACAGGGGAGAACAGATACGCAGTATTTT
CASSFQQGRTDTQYF
>TRBJ2-2|TRBV5-1|.
TGCGCCCCCAGTTTCGGAGGCCTCGTTAGGGCCTTTACCGGGGAGCTGTTTTTT
CAPSFGGLVRAFTGELFF
>TRBJ2-6|TRBV29-1|TRBD1
TGCAGCGTCCGACAGGGTAACTCTGGGGCCAACGTCCTGACTTTC
CSVRQGNSGANVLTF
>TRBJ2-2|TRBV5-8|.
TGTGCCAGCAGTCCACAACCCGGGGAGCTGTTTTTT
CASSPQPGELFF
>TRBJ1-1|TRBV18|.
TGTGCCAGCTCACCCCGGGGGGGAGGAGACACTGAAGCTTTCTTT
CASSPRGGGDTEAFF
>TRBJ2-2|TRBV4-1|.
TGCGCCAGCAGCCACCCCGAAGGACAGACTACCAGAACCACCGGGGAGCTGTTTTTT
CASSHPEGQTTRTTGELFF
>TRBJ2-2|TRBV7-8|.
TGTGCCAGCAGCTCGGGACTCCTGAACACCGGGGAGCTGTTTTTT
CASSSGLLNTGELFF
>TRBJ1-1|TRBV30|.
TGTGCCTGGGGACAGCCTAAAGCTTTCTTT
CAWGQPKAFF
>TRBJ2-5|TRBV27|TRBD2
TGTGCCAGCAGTTTAGGACTAGCGGGAGTGGGAGAGACCCAGTACTTC
CASSLGLAGVGETQYF
>TRBJ2-7|TRBV5-6|TRBD2
TGTGCCAGCAGCTTCGGACTAGCGGGAGGGGAGCAGTACTTC
CASSFGLAGGEQYF
>TRBJ2-5|TRBV13|TRBD1
TGTGCCAGCAGCTTAGTAGGGGGCGAAGAGACCCAGTACTTC
CASSLVGGEETQYF